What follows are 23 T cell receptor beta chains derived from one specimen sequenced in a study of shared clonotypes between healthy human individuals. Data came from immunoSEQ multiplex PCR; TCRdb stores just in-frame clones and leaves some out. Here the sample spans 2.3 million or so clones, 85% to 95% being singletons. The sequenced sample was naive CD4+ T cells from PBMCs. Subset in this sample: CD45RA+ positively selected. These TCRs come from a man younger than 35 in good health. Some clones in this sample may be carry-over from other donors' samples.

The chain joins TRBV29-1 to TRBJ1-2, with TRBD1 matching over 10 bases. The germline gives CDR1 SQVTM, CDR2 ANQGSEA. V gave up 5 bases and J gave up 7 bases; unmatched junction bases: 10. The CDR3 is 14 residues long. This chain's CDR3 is CSVREDRGMSGYTF. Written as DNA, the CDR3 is TGCAGCGTTAGAGAGGACAGGGGGATGAGTGGCTACACCTTC.

CDR3 in amino acids: CASSLAGTATYEQYF. CDR3 nucleotides: TGTGCCAGCAGTTTAGCCGGGACGGCTACCTACGAGCAGTACTTC. V is TRBV28 and J is TRBJ2-7, with D tentatively TRBD1 or TRBD2 (5 bases each). Trimming removed 2 bases from V and 2 bases from J, with 13 bases in between. CDR1 is MDHEN, CDR2 SYDVKM, per germline. This CDR3 region has 15 residues.

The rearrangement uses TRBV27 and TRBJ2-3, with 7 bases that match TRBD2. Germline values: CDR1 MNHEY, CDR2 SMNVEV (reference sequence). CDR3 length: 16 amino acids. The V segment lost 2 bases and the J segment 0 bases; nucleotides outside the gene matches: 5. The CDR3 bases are TGTGCCAGCAGTTTAGGGCTAGCGGAGAGCACAGATACGCAGTATTTT. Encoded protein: CASSLGLAESTDTQYF.

Here the CDR3 reads CASSVGLAGGTQQETQYF. Here the CDR3 DNA reads TGTGCCAGCAGCGTAGGACTAGCGGGGGGAACCCAACAAGAGACCCAGTACTTC. This sequence joins TRBV9 and TRBJ2-5, with 13 bases fitting TRBD2. The CDR3 runs 18 residues. With 0 bases clipped from V and 2 bases from J, the junction kept 7 bases outside the gene matches. Looked up from germline, CDR1 is SGDLS and CDR2 is YYNGEE.

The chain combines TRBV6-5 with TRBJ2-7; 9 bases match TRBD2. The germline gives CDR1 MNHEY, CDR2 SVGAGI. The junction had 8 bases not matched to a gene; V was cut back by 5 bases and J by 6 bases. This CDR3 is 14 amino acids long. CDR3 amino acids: CASSRSGRNGEQYF. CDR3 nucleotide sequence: TGTGCCAGCAGTCGAAGCGGGAGGAACGGCGAGCAGTACTTC.

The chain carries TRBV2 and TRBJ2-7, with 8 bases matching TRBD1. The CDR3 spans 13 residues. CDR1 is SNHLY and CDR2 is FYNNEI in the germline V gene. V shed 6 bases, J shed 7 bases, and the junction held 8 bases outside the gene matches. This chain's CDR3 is CASRRDRPGEQYF. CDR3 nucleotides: TGTGCCAGCAGACGGGACAGGCCGGGAGAGCAGTACTTC.

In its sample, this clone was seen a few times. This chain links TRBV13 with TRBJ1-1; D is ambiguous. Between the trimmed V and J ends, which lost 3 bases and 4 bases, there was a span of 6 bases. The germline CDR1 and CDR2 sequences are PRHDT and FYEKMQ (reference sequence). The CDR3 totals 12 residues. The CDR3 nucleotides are TGTGCCAGCAGCTTGGCGGGCACTGAAGCTTTCTTT. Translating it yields CASSLAGTEAFF.

The CDR3 loop is CASSLMWGSGNTIYF. In DNA, the CDR3 is TGTGCCAGCAGCTTAATGTGGGGCTCTGGAAACACCATATATTTT. The chain carries TRBV7-2 and TRBJ1-3; D uncertain. CDR1 is SGHTA and CDR2 is FQGNSA in the germline V gene. Trimming cost V 2 bases and J 0 bases, with 8 bases left between them. This CDR3 has 15 amino acids.

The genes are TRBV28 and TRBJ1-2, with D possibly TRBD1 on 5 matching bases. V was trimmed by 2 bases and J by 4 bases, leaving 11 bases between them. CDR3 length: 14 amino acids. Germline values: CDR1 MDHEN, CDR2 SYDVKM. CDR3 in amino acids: CASSLGGDGYGYTF. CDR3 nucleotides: TGTGCCAGCAGTTTAGGGGGAGACGGCTATGGCTACACCTTC.

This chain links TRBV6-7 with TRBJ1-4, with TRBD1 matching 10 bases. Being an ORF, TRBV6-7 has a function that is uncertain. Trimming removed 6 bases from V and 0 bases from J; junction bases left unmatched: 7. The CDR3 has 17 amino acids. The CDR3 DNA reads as TGTGCCAGCAGGAAAACGGGACAGGGGTCAACTAATGAAAAACTGTTTTTT. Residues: CASRKTGQGSTNEKLFF.

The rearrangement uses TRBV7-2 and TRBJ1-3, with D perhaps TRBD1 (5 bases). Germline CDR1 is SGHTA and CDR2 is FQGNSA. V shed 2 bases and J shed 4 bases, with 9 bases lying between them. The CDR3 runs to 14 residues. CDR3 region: CASSLTREGNTIYF. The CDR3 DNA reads TGTGCCAGCAGCTTAACCAGGGAAGGAAACACCATATATTTT.

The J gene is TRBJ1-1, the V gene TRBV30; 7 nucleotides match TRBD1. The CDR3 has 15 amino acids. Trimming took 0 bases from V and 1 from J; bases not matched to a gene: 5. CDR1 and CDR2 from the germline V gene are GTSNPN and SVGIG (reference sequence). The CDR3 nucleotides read TGTGCCTGGAGTGTACTACAGGGGCCGAACACTGAAGCTTTCTTT. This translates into CAWSVLQGPNTEAFF.

CDR3 sequence reads: CASSLPLPADGYTF. CDR3 DNA sequence: TGTGCCAGCAGCTTACCCCTACCCGCTGACGGCTACACCTTC. The rearrangement uses TRBV7-9 and TRBJ1-2; D unclear. The germline gives CDR1 SEHNR, CDR2 FQNEAQ (reference sequence). The germline V and J ends were trimmed by 2 bases and 8 bases, with 15 bases remaining between them. This CDR3 has 14 amino acids.

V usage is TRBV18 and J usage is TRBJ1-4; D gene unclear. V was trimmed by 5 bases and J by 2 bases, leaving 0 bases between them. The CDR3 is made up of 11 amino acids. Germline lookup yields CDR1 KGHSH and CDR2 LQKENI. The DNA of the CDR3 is TGTGCCAGCTCAACTAATGAAAAACTGTTTTTT. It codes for CASSTNEKLFF.

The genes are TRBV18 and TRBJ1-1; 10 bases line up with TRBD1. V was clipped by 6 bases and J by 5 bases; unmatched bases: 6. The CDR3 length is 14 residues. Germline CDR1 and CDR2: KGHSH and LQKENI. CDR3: CASSPDRGLTEAFF. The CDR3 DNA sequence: TGTGCCAGCTCCCCCGACAGGGGGCTTACTGAAGCTTTCTTT.

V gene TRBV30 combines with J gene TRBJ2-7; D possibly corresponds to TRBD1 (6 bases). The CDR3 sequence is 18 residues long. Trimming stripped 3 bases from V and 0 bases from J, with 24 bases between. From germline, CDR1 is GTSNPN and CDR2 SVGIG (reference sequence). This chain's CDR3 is CAWSDRLPWQGNSYEQYF. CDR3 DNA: TGTGCCTGGAGCGACCGACTCCCGTGGCAGGGGAACTCCTACGAGCAGTACTTC.

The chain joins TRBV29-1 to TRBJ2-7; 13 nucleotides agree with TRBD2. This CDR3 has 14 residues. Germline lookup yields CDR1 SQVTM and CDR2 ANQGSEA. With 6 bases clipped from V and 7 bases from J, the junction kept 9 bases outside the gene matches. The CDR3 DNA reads TGCAGCGTGGTAGGACTAGCGGGAGTTGAAGAGCAGTACTTC. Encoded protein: CSVVGLAGVEEQYF.

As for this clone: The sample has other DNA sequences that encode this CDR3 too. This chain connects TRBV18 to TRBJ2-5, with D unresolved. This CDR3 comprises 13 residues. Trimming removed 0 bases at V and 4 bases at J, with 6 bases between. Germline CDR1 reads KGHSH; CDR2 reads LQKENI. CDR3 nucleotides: TGTGCCAGCTCACCACCATCTAGAGAGACCCAGTACTTC. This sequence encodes CASSPPSRETQYF.

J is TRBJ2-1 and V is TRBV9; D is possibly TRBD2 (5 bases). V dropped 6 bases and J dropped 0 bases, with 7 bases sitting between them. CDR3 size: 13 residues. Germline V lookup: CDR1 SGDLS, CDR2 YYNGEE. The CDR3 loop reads CASTGSSYNEQFF. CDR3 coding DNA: TGTGCCAGCACGGGGAGCTCCTACAATGAGCAGTTCTTC.

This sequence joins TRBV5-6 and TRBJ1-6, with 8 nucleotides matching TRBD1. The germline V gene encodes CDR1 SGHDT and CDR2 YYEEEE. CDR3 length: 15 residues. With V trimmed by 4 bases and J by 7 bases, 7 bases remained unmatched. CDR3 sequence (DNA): TGTGCCAGCAGCCCGACAGGGGAAGGCAATTCACCCCTCCACTTT. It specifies CASSPTGEGNSPLHF.

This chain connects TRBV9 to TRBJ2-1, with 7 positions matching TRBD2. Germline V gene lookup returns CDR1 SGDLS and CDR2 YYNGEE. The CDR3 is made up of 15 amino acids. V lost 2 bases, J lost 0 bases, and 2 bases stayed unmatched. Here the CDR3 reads CASSVERDSYNEQFF. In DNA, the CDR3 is TGTGCCAGCAGCGTGGAGCGGGACTCCTACAATGAGCAGTTCTTC.

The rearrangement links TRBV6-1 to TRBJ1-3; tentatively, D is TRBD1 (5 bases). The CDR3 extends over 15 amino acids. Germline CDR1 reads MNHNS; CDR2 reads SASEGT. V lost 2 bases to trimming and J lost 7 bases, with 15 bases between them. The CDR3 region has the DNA TGTGCCAGCAGTGAACAACTACCAGCAGGGAACACCATATATTTT. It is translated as CASSEQLPAGNTIYF.

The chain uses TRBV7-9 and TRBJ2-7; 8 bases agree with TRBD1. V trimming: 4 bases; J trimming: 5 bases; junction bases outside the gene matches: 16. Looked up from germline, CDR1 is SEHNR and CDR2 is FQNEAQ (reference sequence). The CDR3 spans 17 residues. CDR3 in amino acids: CASSYTWDRRERNEQYF. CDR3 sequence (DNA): TGTGCCAGCAGCTACACTTGGGACAGGCGGGAAAGGAACGAGCAGTACTTC.